This T cell receptor (beta chain) was found in a study of memory CD4+ T cells and cytomegalovirus serostatus. Study observations and caveats: Suggested: most of the CMV-linked TCR signature lies in CD4+ memory cells. A US-trained random forest predicted CMV serostatus with median AUC roughly 0.9.

Notes on this clone: Antigen specificity is unknown.

The sort gate was single viable CD3+CD4+CD8-CD45RO+ cells for memory CD4+ T cells. TCRdb keeps only in-frame clones here, not all; method: immunoSEQ multiplex PCR. The data show 45,000 to 60,000 clones, 80% to 90% seen once. The clonotype comes from an adult in good health and CMV-seropositive. Sequenced input: memory CD4+ T cells from blood.

CDR3 sequence: CASRPSGGEASGYTF. CDR3 bases: TGTGCCAGCAGGCCCTCAGGGGGCGAAGCCTCTGGCTACACCTTC. The V gene is TRBV28, the J gene TRBJ1-2, with 8 bases that match TRBD1. Germline lookup yields CDR1 MDHEN and CDR2 SYDVKM. This CDR3 is 15 amino acids long. Trimming removed 6 bases from V and 7 bases from J; junction bases left unmatched: 13.